A single T cell receptor beta chain is shown here with its context. Its antigen is undetermined. This record comes from a study of T cells in tuberculosis. CDR1 MGHDK and CDR2 SYGVNS come from the germline V gene. Trimming stripped 0 bases from V and 5 bases from J, with 13 bases between. The CDR3 totals 15 residues. Data came from immunoSEQ multiplex PCR; TCRdb stores just in-frame clones and leaves some out. The data contain around 26,000 clones, approximately 90% of them singletons. Study-wide results and caveats: Selection depended on which cryopreserved specimens were available. GEM motif frequencies gave 70% accuracy; the GMM repertoire gave 80% to 90%.

This TCR was sampled from a donor aged 10 to 29 with latent tuberculosis or without tuberculosis infection. Some clones in this sample may be carry-over from other donors' samples. Specimen: PBMCs. This chain uses TRBV25-1 with TRBJ2-5; tentatively, D is TRBD2 (5 bases). CDR3 nucleotides: TGTGCCAGCAGTGAATATAAATGGCCGGGGGAGACCCAGTACTTC. Protein sequence: CASSEYKWPGETQYF.